The 28 T cell receptor beta chains below all came from one sample that was sequenced in a study of identical twins. TCRdb reprocessed the 5' RACE reads with MiXCR, giving one entry per CDR3 protein. There are about 890,000 distinct CDR3 sequences in the sample; 12% occur only once, and around 1.6% lies in the top ten. These data were also filed under a second study, of yellow fever vaccine responses in identical twins.

Material: PBMCs. These receptors originate from a woman under 30 in good health.

There are a few counts of this clonotype. The V and J genes are TRBV6-1 and TRBJ1-2; D is ambiguous. Germline loops: CDR1 MNHNS, CDR2 SASEGT. Trimming removed 8 bases from V and 8 bases from J, with 18 bases in between. The CDR3 runs to 13 residues. The CDR3 nucleotides are TGTGCCAGCCCTAAGGAGGGAGTGGAGGGCTACACCTTC. It codes for CASPKEGVEGYTF.

This clonotype was found a few times. The chain recombines TRBV11-3 with TRBJ2-1; no definite D call. CDR3 length: 14 amino acids. V was cut by 8 bases and J by 0 bases, with 11 bases left in between. The germline CDR1 and CDR2 sequences are SGHNT and YENEEA. DNA of the CDR3: TGTGCCAGCGGGCACCAGAACTCCTACAATGAGCAGTTCTTC. Translated, it gives CASGHQNSYNEQFF.

The genes are TRBV27 and TRBJ1-2; 10 bases agree with TRBD1. The V gene's germline CDR1 is MNHEY and CDR2 SMNVEV (reference sequence). The CDR3 consists of 14 residues. The ends lost 7 bases at V and 8 bases at J; junction bases unmatched: 10. DNA of the CDR3: TGTGCCAGCACCGAGACAGGGGGCTTTGGAGGCTACACCTTC. Amino acids: CASTETGGFGGYTF.

This clonotype has ten or more counts. This chain uses TRBV12-3 or TRBV12-4 with TRBJ2-2, with 10 bases aligning to TRBD2. The CDR3 is 14 residues long. Trimming removed 6 bases from V and 3 bases from J; junction bases left unmatched: 1. CDR3 region: CASRLAGDTGELFF. The CDR3 DNA reads as TGTGCCAGCAGGCTAGCGGGGGACACCGGGGAGCTGTTTTTT.

V and J are TRBV29-1 and TRBJ2-7, with 9 bases fitting TRBD1. This CDR3 has 16 amino acids. Germline V gives CDR1 SQVTM, CDR2 ANQGSEA. The trim removed 4 bases at V and 5 bases at J, leaving 15 bases unmatched. The CDR3 reads CSVGRLIGTGPHEQYF. The CDR3 DNA reads TGCAGCGTTGGGCGGTTGATCGGGACAGGGCCCCACGAGCAGTACTTC.

The gene calls are TRBV29-1 and TRBJ2-4; possibly TRBD1 for D (7 bases). Trimming shortened V by 6 bases and J by 1 base, and 10 bases separated the two germline ends. This CDR3 has 13 residues. Germline V lookup: CDR1 SQVTM, CDR2 ANQGSEA. Here the CDR3 reads CSVAGGAKNIQYF. CDR3 coding DNA: TGCAGCGTCGCAGGGGGGGCCAAAAACATTCAGTACTTC.

There are a few counts of this clonotype. The V call is TRBV27, the J call TRBJ2-3; 11 bases are shared with TRBD2. Germline CDR1 reads MNHEY; CDR2 reads SMNVEV (reference sequence). Losses at the gene ends were 4 bases for V and 3 bases for J; bases not matched to a gene: 6. This CDR3 contains 16 residues. The DNA of the CDR3 is TGTGCCAGCAGTTCCTTCATAGCGGGAGGGACAGATACGCAGTATTTT. Translated, it gives CASSSFIAGGTDTQYF.

This clonotype was found once. The rearrangement links TRBV7-2 to TRBJ1-6; no reliable D call. Germline CDR1 is SGHTA and CDR2 is FQGNSA. The CDR3 length is 12 residues. The V gene lost 4 bases and the J gene lost 6 bases, with 4 bases spanning the gap. CDR3 nucleotide sequence: TGTGCCAGCAGCTCGTTTAATTCACCCCTCCACTTT. As protein: CASSSFNSPLHF.

The chain employs TRBV5-1 and TRBJ2-6; D gene ambiguous. Germline V gene sequence: CDR1 SGHRS, CDR2 YFSETQ. The V end was cut by 7 bases, the J end by 5 bases, with 10 bases between. The CDR3 loop spans 13 amino acids. In DNA, the CDR3 is TGCGCCAGCTCGGGTCTGCGGGCCAACGTCCTGACTTTC. Its protein product is CASSGLRANVLTF. Using reference TRBV5-1 and TRBJ2-6 for the parts outside the CDR3, the full variable domain is KAGVTQTPRYLIKTRGQQVTLSCSPISGHRSVSWYQQTPGQGLQFLFEYFSETQRNKGNFPGRFSGRQFSNSRSEMNVSTLELGDSALYLCASSGLRANVLTFGAGSRLTVL.

This clonotype was seen more than once but under ten times. The rearrangement links TRBV7-6 to TRBJ2-3; tentatively, D is TRBD1 (5 bases). V was shortened by 1 base and J by 9 bases, with 17 bases between the two germline ends. Germline CDR1 and CDR2: SGHVS and FNYEAQ. CDR3 size: 15 residues. The CDR3 loop is CASSLVRASEKTQYF. The CDR3 nucleotides are TGTGCCAGCAGCTTAGTCAGGGCTTCGGAGAAGACGCAGTATTTT. The full variable domain, completed using reference TRBV7-6 and TRBJ2-3, is GAGVSQSPRYKVTKRGQDVALRCDPISGHVSLYWYRQALGQGPEFLTYFNYEAQQDKSGLPNDRFSAERPEGSISTLTIQRTEQRDSAMYRCASSLVRASEKTQYFGPGTRLTVL.

This clonotype was found a few times. The rearrangement joins TRBV29-1 to TRBJ2-2; a possible D gene is TRBD2 (5 bases). The V end was cut by 7 bases, the J end by 4 bases, with 10 bases between. The CDR3 covers 12 residues. In germline, CDR1 is SQVTM, CDR2 ANQGSEA. The CDR3, as DNA: TGCAGCGGGAGGTATGGCACCGGGGAGCTGTTTTTT. Protein product: CSGRYGTGELFF.

The chain carries TRBV28 and TRBJ2-7, with 9 nucleotides matching TRBD1. V trimming: 3 bases; J trimming: 2 bases; junction bases outside the gene matches: 5. CDR3 length: 15 amino acids. Germline CDR1 is MDHEN and CDR2 is SYDVKM. The DNA for the CDR3 is TGTGCCAGCAGTTTCCGGGACAGGGCTACCTACGAGCAGTACGTC. It yields the protein CASSFRDRATYEQYV.

The V call is TRBV7-2, the J call TRBJ1-6, with TRBD1 matching over 10 bases. This CDR3 is 17 amino acids long. V lost 2 bases to trimming and J lost 12 bases; unmatched junction nucleotides: 13. Germline CDR1 reads SGHTA; CDR2 reads FQGNSA. CDR3 in amino acids: CASSLPLLGQGDLPLHF. DNA for the CDR3: TGTGCCAGCAGCTTACCCCTTCTAGGACAGGGGGATTTACCCCTCCACTTT.

This chain links TRBV7-9 with TRBJ1-1; D uncertain. V lost 5 bases and J lost 1, with 11 bases in between. Germline values: CDR1 SEHNR, CDR2 FQNEAQ (reference sequence). The CDR3 has 14 amino acids. The CDR3 sequence: CASSPRPSNTEAFF. For the CDR3, the DNA is TGTGCCAGCAGCCCAAGACCGTCGAACACTGAAGCTTTCTTT. The full variable domain, in which reference TRBV7-9 and TRBJ1-1 provide the parts outside the CDR3, is DTGVSQNPRHKITKRGQNVTFRCDPISEHNRLYWYRQTLGQGPEFLTYFQNEAQLEKSRLLSDRFSAERPKGSFSTLEIQRTEQGDSAMYLCASSPRPSNTEAFFGQGTRLTVV.

The chain employs TRBV7-8 and TRBJ2-3; 10 bases align to TRBD1. Germline V gene sequence: CDR1 SGHVS, CDR2 FQNEAQ. V gave up 3 bases and J gave up 5 bases; unmatched junction bases: 5. This CDR3 comprises 15 residues. CDR3 in amino acids: CASSFMDRGRDTQYF. CDR3 nucleotide sequence: TGTGCCAGCAGCTTCATGGACAGGGGGAGAGATACGCAGTATTTT.

The rearrangement joins TRBV28 to TRBJ2-4, with 8 nucleotides matching TRBD2. Trimming cost V 6 bases and J 7 bases; bases outside gene matches: 8. Per germline, CDR1 MDHEN and CDR2 SYDVKM. The CDR3 is 14 amino acids. DNA of the CDR3: TGTGCCAGCAGAGCTCGGGGGGGTAACAACATTCAGTACTTC. Protein product: CASRARGGNNIQYF. Supplemented by reference TRBV28 and TRBJ2-4, the full variable domain reads DVKVTQSSRYLVKRTGEKVFLECVQDMDHENMFWYRQDPGLGLRLIYFSYDVKMKEKGDIPEGYSVSREKKERFSLILESASTNQTSMYLCASRARGGNNIQYFGAGTRLSVL.

The chain joins TRBV6-4 to TRBJ2-1; TRBD1 matches at 12 bases. The CDR3 runs 17 residues. The V and J ends lost 5 bases and 7 bases, in that order; junction bases with no gene match: 12. The germline CDR1 and CDR2 sequences are MRHNA and SNTAGT. For the CDR3, the DNA is TGTGCCAGCAGTAGTCGGGGACAGGGGGCTACCGCGAATGAGCAGTTCTTC. Translation: CASSSRGQGATANEQFF.

This clonotype has a handful of counts. The J gene is TRBJ2-7, the V gene TRBV29-1; D gene uncertain. The CDR3 is 12 amino acids. The germline V gene has CDR1 SQVTM and CDR2 ANQGSEA. Trimming took 6 bases from V and 7 from J, leaving 16 bases between them. The CDR3 region is CSVTTGSLEQYF. CDR3 nucleotides: TGCAGCGTCACGACCGGGTCTTTGGAGCAGTACTTC.

J is TRBJ2-4 and V is TRBV20-1; 12 bases are shared with TRBD2. The CDR3 consists of 13 residues. Germline CDR1 reads DFQATT; CDR2 reads SNEGSKA (reference sequence). J lost 9 bases, V lost 6 bases, and 6 bases had no gene match. As DNA, the CDR3 is TGCAGTGCGAGACTAGCGGGGGCTGGCATTCAGTACTTC. Amino acids: CSARLAGAGIQYF.

This clonotype was picked up many times. The V call is TRBV12-3 or TRBV12-4, the J call TRBJ2-4; D might be TRBD1 (6 bases). The length of the CDR3 is 17 residues. The V and J ends lost 4 bases and 0 bases respectively, with 16 bases between them. CDR3 DNA sequence: TGTGCCAGCAGTTCCGAGACAGGAACTCTAGCCAAAAACATTCAGTACTTC. Its protein product is CASSSETGTLAKNIQYF.

J is TRBJ2-1 and V is TRBV7-9, with D tentatively TRBD1 (6 bases). Trimming removed 6 bases from V and 0 bases from J, with 15 bases in between. The CDR3 contains 16 residues. From germline, CDR1 is SEHNR and CDR2 FQNEAQ (reference sequence). CDR3: CASRAGTKSSYNEQFF. CDR3 coding DNA: TGTGCCAGCAGAGCCGGGACAAAGAGCTCCTACAATGAGCAGTTCTTC.

This clonotype came up a few times. The rearrangement uses TRBV5-1 and TRBJ1-1; 9 nucleotides line up with TRBD1. This CDR3 is built from 16 residues. J was trimmed by 1 base and V by 2 bases; bases with no gene match: 6. CDR1 and CDR2 (germline): SGHRS, YFSETQ. The chain's CDR3 is CASSLTGGAPNTEAFF. The CDR3 coding sequence is TGCGCCAGCAGCTTAACAGGGGGCGCTCCGAACACTGAAGCTTTCTTT.

The V gene is TRBV15, the J gene TRBJ2-5, with 7 bases identical to TRBD2. The CDR3 length is 14 residues. The germline gives CDR1 LNHNV, CDR2 YYDKDF (reference sequence). V lost 1 base, J lost 5 bases, and 4 bases stayed unmatched. CDR3 sequence: CATSRGGEGETQYF. The DNA for the CDR3 is TGTGCCACCAGCAGAGGGGGGGAGGGGGAGACCCAGTACTTC. The full variable domain, with the rest looked up from reference TRBV15 and TRBJ2-5, is DAMVIQNPRYQVTQFGKPVTLSCSQTLNHNVMYWYQQKSSQAPKLLFHYYDKDFNNEADTPDNFQSRRPNTSFCFLDIRSPGLGDTAMYLCATSRGGEGETQYFGPGTRLLVL.

The gene calls are TRBV12-3 or TRBV12-4 and TRBJ1-5; the D is unclear. Trimming cost V 6 bases and J 0 bases, with 6 bases left between them. The CDR3 is 13 amino acids. In nucleotides, the CDR3 is TGTGCCAGCAGATTCAGTAGCAATCAGCCCCAGCATTTT. Its translation: CASRFSSNQPQHF.

V is TRBV24-1 and J is TRBJ2-1; tentative D call: TRBD1 (6 bases). Per germline, CDR1 KGHDR and CDR2 SFDVKD. There are 12 residues in the CDR3. Deletions cut 3 bases from V and 13 bases from J, with 12 bases between. The CDR3 sequence is CATSDQTGRQFF. In DNA, the CDR3 is TGTGCCACCAGTGATCAGACAGGCCGTCAGTTCTTC.

The rearrangement uses TRBV29-1 and TRBJ2-1; D assignment may be TRBD1 or TRBD2 (5 bases each). Germline CDR1 is SQVTM and CDR2 is ANQGSEA. This CDR3 has 16 residues. The V end was cut by 6 bases, the J end by 0 bases, with 18 bases between. CDR3 region: CSVRASSSSSYNEQFF. The CDR3 region has the DNA TGCAGCGTCAGGGCTAGCTCCTCGAGCTCCTACAATGAGCAGTTCTTC.

V and J are TRBV29-1 and TRBJ2-1, with 11 positions matching TRBD1. The CDR3 loop spans 16 amino acids. V gave up 3 bases and J gave up 8 bases; unmatched junction bases: 12. Germline CDR1 SQVTM, CDR2 ANQGSEA. CDR3 region: CSVDLPDRGLLDEQFF. DNA of the CDR3: TGCAGCGTTGATTTACCGGACAGGGGGCTTTTGGATGAGCAGTTCTTC.

The rearrangement uses TRBV20-1 and TRBJ1-1; D is unclear. V dropped 6 bases and J dropped 1 base, with 12 bases sitting between them. Germline V CDR1 and CDR2: DFQATT, SNEGSKA (reference sequence). The CDR3 covers 13 residues. CDR3 DNA: TGCAGTGCCACCCCCGTGGGGAACACTGAAGCTTTCTTT. It translates to CSATPVGNTEAFF.